This paragraph reports one T cell receptor (beta chain). This sample was included in a study of blood T cell repertoires in COVID-19. Study details: Sites in the United States, Italy and Spain provided acute and convalescent COVID-19 samples. Sources were T cells, B-cell-depleted T cells, or PBMCs; the material itself was cDNA or gDNA.

The table came from immunoSEQ multiplex PCR; TCRdb's copy has only in-frame clones and leaves some out. The sample includes nearly 200,000 clones, just under 85% of them seen just once. After removal of 4 bases from V and 1 base from J, the junction contained 8 bases not matched to a gene. Germline CDR1 is SNHLY and CDR2 is FYNNEI. The CDR3 has 17 residues. The genes are TRBV2 and TRBJ1-5, with 9 bases fitting TRBD1. The receptor was isolated from a man aged 60 to 75 with COVID-19, enrolled during active disease. Sequenced material: peripheral blood. CDR3 DNA sequence: TGTGCCAGCAGTGCCCGACAGGGGGGCGGCAGCAATCAGCCCCAGCATTTT. It codes for CASSARQGGGSNQPQHF.